What follows are 11 T cell receptor beta chains derived from one specimen sequenced in a study of T cell changes during pregnancy in multiple sclerosis (dated by TCRdb to about 2019). The method was the immunoSEQ multiplex PCR assay. TCRdb provides this immuneACCESS table in a form limited to in-frame rearrangements. Some clones are lacking; in checked studies, under half of them reflect an unresolved V gene, and why the rest are absent is not known. A total of approximately 61,000 clones appear in this sample, roughly 88% of them only once. About 1.8% of the sample lies in the top ten. Sequencing used peripheral blood, obtained in the first trimester of pregnancy. Source of these receptors: a female donor with multiple sclerosis, enrolled in a pregnancy study.

The rearrangement uses TRBV5-4 and TRBJ2-7; 9 bases agree with TRBD1. Per germline, CDR1 SGHNT and CDR2 YYREEE (reference sequence). The V gene end was trimmed by 4 bases and the J gene end by 4 bases; junction bases not matched to a gene: 9. This CDR3 contains 15 residues. The CDR3 protein is CASSRSGTGLYEQYF. The CDR3 region has the DNA TGTGCCAGCAGCCGCTCCGGGACAGGGTTGTACGAGCAGTACTTC.

The gene calls are TRBV5-1 and TRBJ1-1, with TRBD1 matching over 7 bases. Germline V lookup: CDR1 SGHRS, CDR2 YFSETQ. The ends lost 1 base at V and 1 base at J; junction bases unmatched: 4. The CDR3 loop spans 15 amino acids. CDR3 DNA: TGCGCCAGCAGCTTGCAGTCAGGGGGGAACACTGAAGCTTTCTTT. The encoded protein is CASSLQSGGNTEAFF.

V and J are TRBV9 and TRBJ2-2, with TRBD2 matching over 8 bases. Germline-derived CDR1 and CDR2 are SGDLS and YYNGEE. Trimming at V came to 5 bases and at J to 0 bases, leaving 12 bases not matched to a gene. CDR3 length: 18 amino acids. The DNA for the CDR3 is TGTGCCAGCAGTATCAACAAACGCGGGGGGACGAACACCGGGGAGCTGTTTTTT. It specifies CASSINKRGGTNTGELFF.

V gene TRBV7-2 combines with J gene TRBJ2-5, with TRBD1 matching 9 bases. The CDR3 has 15 residues. The V segment lost 5 bases and the J segment 3 bases; nucleotides outside the gene matches: 7. From germline, CDR1 is SGHTA and CDR2 FQGNSA. The CDR3 coding sequence is TGTGCCAGCAGCCAAACGACAGGGGGAGAAGAGACCCAGTACTTC. Protein product: CASSQTTGGEETQYF.

This sequence joins TRBV11-2 and TRBJ1-3; D not certain. The CDR3 runs 14 residues. The V end lost 4 bases, the J end lost 0 bases, and 7 bases lay between the germline ends. CDR1 is SGHAT and CDR2 is FQNNGV in the germline V gene. CDR3 protein: CASSSSYSGNTIYF. In DNA form, the CDR3 reads TGTGCCAGCAGCTCGTCCTACTCTGGAAACACCATATATTTT.

V usage is TRBV11-2 and J usage is TRBJ2-7; tentatively, D is TRBD2 (6 bases). This CDR3 comprises 13 residues. CDR1 is SGHAT and CDR2 is FQNNGV in the germline V gene. The germline V and J ends were trimmed by 10 bases and 3 bases, with 16 bases remaining between them. The CDR3, as DNA: TGTGCCACCTCCGGGACTCAAATCTACGAGCAGTACTTC. It specifies CATSGTQIYEQYF.

The V gene is TRBV10-2, the J gene TRBJ1-2, with 8 bases aligning to TRBD1. The CDR3 sequence is 14 residues long. With V trimmed by 6 bases and J by 3 bases, 6 bases remained unmatched. CDR1 is WSHSY, CDR2 SAAADI, per germline. The CDR3 sequence: CASRPDRGDYGYTF. The CDR3 coding sequence is TGCGCCAGCAGACCAGACAGGGGCGACTATGGCTACACCTTC.

The chain carries TRBV30 and TRBJ2-7; no definite D call. Germline loops: CDR1 GTSNPN, CDR2 SVGIG (reference sequence). V gave up 4 bases and J gave up 3 bases, with 10 bases separating them. The CDR3 contains 12 residues. CDR3 loop: CAWTDSRYEQYF. The CDR3 DNA follows: TGTGCCTGGACAGACTCGCGCTACGAGCAGTACTTC.

This CDR3 reads CASSSDREFYYGYTF. The CDR3 DNA reads as TGTGCCAGCAGTTCGGACAGAGAATTCTATTATGGCTACACCTTC. The gene calls are TRBV27 and TRBJ1-2, with TRBD1 as a possible D gene (6 bases). The ends were cut back, 4 bases at V and 5 bases at J, with 17 bases in the middle. CDR3 length: 15 amino acids. The germline gives CDR1 MNHEY, CDR2 SMNVEV (reference sequence).

This chain links TRBV4-2 with TRBJ1-5, with 8 bases fitting TRBD1. Germline V gene data show CDR1 as LGHNA and CDR2 as YNFKEQ. V dropped 0 bases and J dropped 3; count of bases not matched to a gene: 7. The CDR3 extends over 17 amino acids. The CDR3 DNA sequence: TGTGCCAGCAGCCAAGATTTGTCAGGGGGCCTCAATCAGCCCCAGCATTTT. Its protein product is CASSQDLSGGLNQPQHF.

The rearrangement uses TRBV4-1 and TRBJ2-1, with 7 bases matching TRBD1. The CDR3 runs to 12 residues. CDR1 is MGHRA, CDR2 YSYEKL, per germline. The J segment lost 9 bases and the V segment lost 4 bases, leaving 3 bases of the junction unmatched. Written as DNA, the CDR3 is TGCGCCAGCAGCCCTACAGGGGCTGAGCAGTTCTTC. Protein product: CASSPTGAEQFF.